This T cell receptor (beta chain) was obtained from a study of molecular identifiers for immune sequencing clone quantification. Study in general: Sequencing covered four of five parts into which replicate RNA from approximately 20,000 or 98,000 naive CD8 cells was split.

Naive CD8 libraries used roughly 17,000 to 1,100,000 sorted cells and 10%, 30% or 50% RNA. The length of the CDR3 is 15 residues. With 0 bases clipped from V and 5 bases from J, the junction kept 2 bases outside the gene matches. Germline loops: CDR1 SGHDT, CDR2 YYEEEE. Library preparation followed earlier protocols using designated TCR primers. MiXCR, applied by TCRdb to the PCR reads, yields one record per CDR3 protein. The sample has 45,000 to 55,000 distinct CDR3 sequences; roughly a third are singletons. The rearrangement uses TRBV5-6 and TRBJ2-1, with 10 bases that match TRBD2. The source of this sequence is a human donor in good health. Some libraries in this study had Jurkat cell RNA spiked in. Sequenced input: naive CD8+ T cells from blood, with Jurkat cell RNA spiked in. Subset of the sample: FACS-sorted CD8+CD4-CCR7+CD45RA+ naive T cells. The CDR3 sequence is CASSLVLAGDNEQFF. In DNA form, the CDR3 reads TGTGCCAGCAGCTTGGTCCTAGCGGGGGACAATGAGCAGTTCTTC.